This T cell receptor (beta chain) was recorded in a study of T-cell memory formation after mild COVID-19 (dated by TCRdb to the early 2020s). For the wider study: TCR sequence clusters from the two donors were largely donor specific. Two young, previously healthy adult volunteers, one female and one male, were included in the cohort. In a couple of donors, T-cell clones that expanded and contracted after mild COVID-19 were tracked by sequencing TCRalpha and TCRbeta repertoires over time. Findings and caveats that apply to the study as a whole: The study included only a couple of mild cases, and larger cohorts that include severe cases with pre-infection samples were judged to be necessary. Whether the second-wave clones peaking on day 37 were SARS-CoV-2 specific was not confirmed. Some responding clones were detected in pre-infection memory, suggesting pre-existing cross-reactive memory T cells joined the SARS-CoV-2 response. Clones that contracted from day 15 to 85 showed balanced CD4/CD8 phenotypes, whereas a second wave of clones that expanded from day 15 to 37 leaned towards CD4+. Contracting CD4+ clones turned up mainly in the CM and EM memory subsets, whereas EMRA was where CD8+ clones were enriched.

PBMCs were isolated by Ficoll-Paque density gradient centrifugation. As for this clonotype: Its antigen is unknown. No per-base quality is available; no much larger clone lies one base away.

Data came from an Illumina NovaSeq 6000. cDNA libraries for TCRalpha and TCRbeta were prepared by 5'RACE using constant-segment primers, with sample barcodes and unique molecular identifiers added. RNA was extracted from every sample with Trizol reagent. Amplification of the libraries took two PCR steps, and the second step added a second sample barcode plus Illumina TruSeq adapters. Sequencing of the libraries was done on an Illumina NovaSeq, producing 2 x 150 bp paired-end reads. In the paper's pipeline: With migec v1.2.7, reads were demultiplexed and then collapsed into UMI-guided consensus sequences. Using mixcr v2.1.11, the UMI consensuses were aligned to TRA and TRB V and J templates and assembled into clonotypes. Expanded or contracted clonotypes were those called significant by both edgeR and NoisET, with noise models trained on biological replicates. For edgeR calls, the thresholds were a false discovery rate-adjusted p below 0.01 and a log2 fold-change of 1. As an exploratory analysis of dynamics, max-normalized trajectories of the 1000 most abundant clonotypes were examined with PCA combined with hierarchical clustering. Separately sequenced CD4+ and CD8+ repertoires were used to assign the CD4 or CD8 phenotype of responding clones. TCRdb reworked the public reads: Q25 trimming with fastp, MiXCR clone assembly, productive beta chains retained. Under each unique CDR3 protein, matching rows form one entry showing the most common genes and DNA. TCRdb's processing, not the authors' own work, is the source of the V and J calls. Here the sample has over 350,000 distinct CDR3 sequences; roughly 15% occur a single time. The ten largest clones capture around a fifth of the sample.

CDR1 is given as SEHNR and CDR2 as FQNEAQ, both from the germline V gene (reference sequence). Including cysteine and phenylalanine, the CDR3 has 13 amino acids. Just CDR3 DNA is preserved here, 39 bases in frame from base 1. From V the trimming removes 0 bases and from J it removes 7 bases, while the gene matches leave 2 bases of the junction unaccounted for. The V and J segments used are TRBV7-9 and TRBJ1-2, and TRBD1 matches 7 of the central bases. Input material: PBMCs or a T cell subset sorted from them (not recorded which). This TCR was sampled from a man between 18 and 29 years old who had mild COVID-19 (a few samples of this study predate the infection). The sample titles of this study are shuffled in the database, so cell type and time point are left out; the donor was told from shared clones. The CDR3 loop reads CASSLAGGGGYTF. The DNA reads as follows: TGTGCCAGCAGCTTAGCAGGGGGCGGTGGCTACACCTTC.